This T cell receptor beta chain was captured by sequencing in a study of radiotherapy plus CTLA-4 blockade in lung cancer. Study in general: Objective responses were recorded in about 18% of patients, with disease control recorded in 25% to 35%.

Worth noting for this clone: The target antigen is unknown.

Germline V lookup: CDR1 GTSNPN, CDR2 SVGIG (reference sequence). The CDR3 is 12 residues long. The V and J ends lost 0 bases and 8 bases respectively, with 7 bases between them. Sequencing used immunoSEQ multiplex PCR; TCRdb keeps in-frame clones, though not all of them. The sample holds some 62,000 clones, 60% to 85% seen once. Study findings and constraints: Increased serum interferon-beta after radiation also reportedly predicted response strongly.

This receptor was taken from a human donor with non-small cell lung cancer who had a complete response to radiotherapy plus ipilimumab. Here the sequenced sample was peripheral blood, taken from a patient treated with radiotherapy plus ipilimumab. The chain combines TRBV30 with TRBJ1-4; D is uncertain. The CDR3 loop reads CAWSVLGEKLFF. CDR3 bases: TGTGCCTGGAGTGTACTGGGCGAAAAACTGTTTTTT.